These 4 T cell receptor beta chains share one sample of origin, sequenced in a study of blood T cell repertoires in COVID-19. Measured with immunoSEQ multiplex PCR; TCRdb has only the in-frame clones, and not every one. The data contain over 200,000 clones, 75% to 90% of them singletons. Input material: peripheral blood. These receptors were obtained from a man aged 30 to 45 with COVID-19, enrolled during active disease.

The chain employs TRBV28 and TRBJ1-1; D ambiguous. V was shortened by 3 bases and J by 0 bases, with 11 bases between the two germline ends. In germline, CDR1 is MDHEN, CDR2 SYDVKM. This CDR3 has 15 residues. As DNA, the CDR3 is TGTGCCAGCAGTTTTCGGGGAAACATGAACACTGAAGCTTTCTTT. It encodes CASSFRGNMNTEAFF.

J is TRBJ2-1 and V is TRBV5-8, with TRBD2 matching 7 bases. This CDR3 spans 15 amino acids. The V segment lost 3 bases and the J segment 4 bases; nucleotides outside the gene matches: 7. CDR1 is SGHTS and CDR2 is YDEGEE in the germline V gene. The CDR3 loop reads CASSWGGSGYNEQFF. CDR3 nucleotides: TGTGCCAGCAGCTGGGGTGGTAGCGGGTACAATGAGCAGTTCTTC.

The gene calls are TRBV28 and TRBJ2-7; 10 positions match TRBD2. V lost 5 bases, J lost 5 bases, and 6 bases stayed unmatched. The CDR3 sequence is 14 residues long. Germline lookup yields CDR1 MDHEN and CDR2 SYDVKM. The CDR3 loop reads CASSPSGSSNEQYF. CDR3 DNA: TGTGCCAGCAGTCCTAGCGGGAGCTCGAACGAGCAGTACTTC.

This sequence joins TRBV11-2 and TRBJ2-3, with 8 bases matching TRBD2. The CDR3 has 15 amino acids. The germline gives CDR1 SGHAT, CDR2 FQNNGV. Germline trimming cut 0 bases from V and 1 base from J; bases unmatched to any gene: 0. CDR3 DNA: TGTGCCAGCAGCTTAGAGGGACTAGGCACAGATACGCAGTATTTT. Protein product: CASSLEGLGTDTQYF.